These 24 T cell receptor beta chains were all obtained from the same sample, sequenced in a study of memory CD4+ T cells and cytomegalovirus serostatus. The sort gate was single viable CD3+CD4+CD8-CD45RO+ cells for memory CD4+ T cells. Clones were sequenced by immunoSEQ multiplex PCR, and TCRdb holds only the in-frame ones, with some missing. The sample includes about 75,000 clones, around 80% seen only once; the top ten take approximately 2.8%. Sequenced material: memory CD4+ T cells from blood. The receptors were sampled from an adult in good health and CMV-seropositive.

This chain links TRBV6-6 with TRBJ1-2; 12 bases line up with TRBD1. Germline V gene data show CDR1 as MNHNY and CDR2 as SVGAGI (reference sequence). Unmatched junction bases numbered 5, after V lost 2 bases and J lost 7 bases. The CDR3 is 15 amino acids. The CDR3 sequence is CASSYVGQGAGGYTF. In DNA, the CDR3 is TGTGCCAGCAGTTACGTGGGACAGGGGGCGGGTGGCTACACCTTC.

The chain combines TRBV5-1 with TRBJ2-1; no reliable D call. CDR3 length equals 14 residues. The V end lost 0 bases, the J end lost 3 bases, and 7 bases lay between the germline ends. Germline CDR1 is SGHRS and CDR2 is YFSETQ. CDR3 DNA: TGCGCCAGCAGCTTGGCGGGCCTCTACAATGAGCAGTTCTTC. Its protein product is CASSLAGLYNEQFF.

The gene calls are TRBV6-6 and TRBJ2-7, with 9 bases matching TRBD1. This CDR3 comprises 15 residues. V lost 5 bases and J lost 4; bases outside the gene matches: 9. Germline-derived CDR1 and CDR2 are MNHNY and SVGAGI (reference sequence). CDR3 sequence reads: CASSLQDRGGYEQYF. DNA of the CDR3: TGTGCCAGCAGTCTACAGGACAGGGGAGGGTACGAGCAGTACTTC.

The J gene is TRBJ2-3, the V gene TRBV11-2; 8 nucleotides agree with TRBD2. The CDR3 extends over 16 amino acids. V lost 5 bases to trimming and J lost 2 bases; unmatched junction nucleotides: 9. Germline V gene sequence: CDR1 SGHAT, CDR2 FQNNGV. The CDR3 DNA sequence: TGTGCCAGCAGCCTCGGGACTAGTTGGGACACAGATACGCAGTATTTT. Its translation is CASSLGTSWDTDTQYF.

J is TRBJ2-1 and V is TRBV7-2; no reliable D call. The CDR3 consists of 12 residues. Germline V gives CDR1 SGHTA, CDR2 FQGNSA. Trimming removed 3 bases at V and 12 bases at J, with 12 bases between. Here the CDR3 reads CASSFWTLRQFF. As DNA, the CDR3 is TGTGCCAGCAGCTTTTGGACGTTAAGGCAGTTCTTC.

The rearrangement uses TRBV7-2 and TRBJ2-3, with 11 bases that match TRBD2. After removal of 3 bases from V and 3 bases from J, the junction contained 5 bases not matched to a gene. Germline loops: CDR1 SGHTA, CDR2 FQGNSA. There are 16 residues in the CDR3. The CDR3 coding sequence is TGTGCCAGCAGCTTGACTAGCGGGGACGGGACAGATACGCAGTATTTT. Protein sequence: CASSLTSGDGTDTQYF.

DNA for the CDR3: TGTGCCTGGAGCCTCCGTTACGAGCAGTACGTC. Translating gives CAWSLRYEQYV. The rearrangement uses TRBV30 and TRBJ2-7; D remains unclear. Between the trimmed V and J ends, which lost 3 bases and 4 bases, there was a span of 7 bases. Germline CDR1 and CDR2: GTSNPN and SVGIG (reference sequence). The CDR3 is 11 residues long.

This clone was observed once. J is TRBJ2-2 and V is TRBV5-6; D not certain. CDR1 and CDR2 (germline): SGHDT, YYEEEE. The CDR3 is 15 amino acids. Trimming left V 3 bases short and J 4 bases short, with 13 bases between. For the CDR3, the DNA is TGTGCCAGCAGCTCCCTTGCTCCGGGCACCGGGGAGCTGTTTTTT. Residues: CASSSLAPGTGELFF.

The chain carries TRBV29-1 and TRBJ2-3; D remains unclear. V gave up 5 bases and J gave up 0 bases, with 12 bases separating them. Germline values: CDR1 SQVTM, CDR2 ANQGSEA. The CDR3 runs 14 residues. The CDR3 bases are TGCAGCGTTTACGGCGGAGCTAGCACAGATACGCAGTATTTT. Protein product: CSVYGGASTDTQYF.

The chain's CDR3 is CASRGSYGVTEAFF. CDR3 nucleotides: TGTGCCAGCAGGGGATCCTATGGGGTCACTGAAGCTTTCTTT. The chain has TRBV6-1 and TRBJ1-1; D gene unclear. Germline V lookup: CDR1 MNHNS, CDR2 SASEGT. V dropped 6 bases and J dropped 4 bases, with 15 bases sitting between them. CDR3 length: 14 amino acids.

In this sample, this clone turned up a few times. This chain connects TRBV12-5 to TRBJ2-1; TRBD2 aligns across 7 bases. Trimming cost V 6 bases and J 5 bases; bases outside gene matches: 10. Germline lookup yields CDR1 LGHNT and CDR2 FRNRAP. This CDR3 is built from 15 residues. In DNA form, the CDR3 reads TGTGCTAGTGGACCAGCGGCTAGCGGACACAATGAGCAGTTCTTC. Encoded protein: CASGPAASGHNEQFF.

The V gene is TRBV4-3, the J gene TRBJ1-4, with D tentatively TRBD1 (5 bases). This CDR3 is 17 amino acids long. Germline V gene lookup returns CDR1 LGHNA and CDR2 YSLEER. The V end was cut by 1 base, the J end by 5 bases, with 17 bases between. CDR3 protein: CASSQGGRGGPNEKLFF. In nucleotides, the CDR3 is TGCGCCAGCAGCCAAGGGGGTAGGGGAGGGCCAAATGAAAAACTGTTTTTT.

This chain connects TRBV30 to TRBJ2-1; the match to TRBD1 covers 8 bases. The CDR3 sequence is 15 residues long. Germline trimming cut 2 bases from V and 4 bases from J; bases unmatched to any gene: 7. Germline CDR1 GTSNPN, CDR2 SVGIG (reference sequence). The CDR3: CAWSPDRVGYNEQFF. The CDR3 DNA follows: TGTGCCTGGAGTCCGGACAGGGTGGGTTACAATGAGCAGTTCTTC.

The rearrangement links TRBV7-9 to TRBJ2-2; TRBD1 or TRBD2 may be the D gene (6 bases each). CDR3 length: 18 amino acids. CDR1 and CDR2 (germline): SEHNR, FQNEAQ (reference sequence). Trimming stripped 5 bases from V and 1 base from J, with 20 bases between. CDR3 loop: CASSRGRGRLGNTGELFF. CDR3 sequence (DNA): TGTGCCAGCAGCCGGGGACGGGGGCGCCTAGGGAACACCGGGGAGCTGTTTTTT.

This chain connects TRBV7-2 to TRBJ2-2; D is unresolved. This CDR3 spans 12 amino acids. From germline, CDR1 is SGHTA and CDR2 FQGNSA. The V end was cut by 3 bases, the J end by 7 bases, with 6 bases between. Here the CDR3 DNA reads TGTGCCAGCAGCTTGTCCCTCGGGGAGCTGTTTTTT. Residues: CASSLSLGELFF.

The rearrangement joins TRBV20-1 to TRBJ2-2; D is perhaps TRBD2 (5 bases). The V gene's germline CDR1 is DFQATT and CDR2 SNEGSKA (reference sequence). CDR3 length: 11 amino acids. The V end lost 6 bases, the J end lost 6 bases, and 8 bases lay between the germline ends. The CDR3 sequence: CSATSSGELFF. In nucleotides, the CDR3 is TGCAGTGCCACTAGTTCCGGGGAGCTGTTTTTT.

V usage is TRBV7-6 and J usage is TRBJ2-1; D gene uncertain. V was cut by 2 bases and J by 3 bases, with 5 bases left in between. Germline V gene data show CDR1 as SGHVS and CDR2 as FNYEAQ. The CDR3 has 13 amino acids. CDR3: CASSLNRYNEQFF. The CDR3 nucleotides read TGTGCCAGCAGCTTAAACCGCTACAATGAGCAGTTCTTC.

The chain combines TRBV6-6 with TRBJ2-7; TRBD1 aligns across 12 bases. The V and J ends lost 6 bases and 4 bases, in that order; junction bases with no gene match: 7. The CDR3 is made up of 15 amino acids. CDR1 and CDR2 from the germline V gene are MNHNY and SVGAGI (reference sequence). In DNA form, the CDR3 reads TGTGCCAGCAGCTGGGGGACAGGGGGCTCGTACGAGCAGTACTTC. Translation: CASSWGTGGSYEQYF.

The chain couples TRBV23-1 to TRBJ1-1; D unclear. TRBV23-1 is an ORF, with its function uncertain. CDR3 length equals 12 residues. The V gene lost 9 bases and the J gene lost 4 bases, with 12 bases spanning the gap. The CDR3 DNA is TGCGCCAGTGAAATCACCGTCACTGAAGCTTTCTTT. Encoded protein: CASEITVTEAFF.

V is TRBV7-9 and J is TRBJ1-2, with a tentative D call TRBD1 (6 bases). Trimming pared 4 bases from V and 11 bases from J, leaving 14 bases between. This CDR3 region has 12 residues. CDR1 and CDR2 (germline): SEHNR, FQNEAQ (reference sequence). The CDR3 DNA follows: TGTGCCAGCAGCTCGGTGCAGGGGCCTTACACCTTC. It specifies CASSSVQGPYTF.

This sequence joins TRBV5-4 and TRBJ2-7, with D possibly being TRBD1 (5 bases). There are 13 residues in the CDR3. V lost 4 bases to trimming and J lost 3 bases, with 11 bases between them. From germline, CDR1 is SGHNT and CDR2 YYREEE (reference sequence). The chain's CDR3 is CASSTTGYYEQYF. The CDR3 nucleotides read TGTGCCAGCAGCACAACAGGTTACTACGAGCAGTACTTC. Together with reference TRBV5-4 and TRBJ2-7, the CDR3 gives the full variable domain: ETGVTQSPTHLIKTRGQQVTLRCSSQSGHNTVSWYQQALGQGPQFIFQYYREEENGRGNFPPRFSGLQFPNYSSELNVNALELDDSALYLCASSTTGYYEQYFGPGTRLTVT.

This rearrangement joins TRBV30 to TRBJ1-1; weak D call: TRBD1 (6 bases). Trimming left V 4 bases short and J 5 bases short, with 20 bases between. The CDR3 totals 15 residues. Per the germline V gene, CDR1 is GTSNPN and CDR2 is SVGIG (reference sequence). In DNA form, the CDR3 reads TGTGCCTGGACCGGGACAATGGATGAAGGAACTGAAGCTTTCTTT. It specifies CAWTGTMDEGTEAFF.

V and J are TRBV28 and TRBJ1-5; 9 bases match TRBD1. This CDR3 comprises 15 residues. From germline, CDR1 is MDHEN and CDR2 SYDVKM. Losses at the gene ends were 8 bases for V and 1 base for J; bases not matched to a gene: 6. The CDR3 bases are TGTGCCAGCGAGTCTACAGGGGGCAGCAATCAGCCCCAGCATTTT. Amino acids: CASESTGGSNQPQHF.

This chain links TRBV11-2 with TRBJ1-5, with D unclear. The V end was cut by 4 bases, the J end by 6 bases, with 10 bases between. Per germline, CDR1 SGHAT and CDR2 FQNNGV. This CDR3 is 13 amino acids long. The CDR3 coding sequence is TGTGCCAGCAGCTCAGACCCATTTCAGCCCCAGCATTTT. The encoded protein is CASSSDPFQPQHF. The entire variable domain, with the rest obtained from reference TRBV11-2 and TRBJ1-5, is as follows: EAGVAQSPRYKIIEKRQSVAFWCNPISGHATLYWYQQILGQGPKLLIQFQNNGVVDDSQLPKDRFSAERLKGVDSTLKIQPAKLEDSAVYLCASSSDPFQPQHFGDGTRLSIL.